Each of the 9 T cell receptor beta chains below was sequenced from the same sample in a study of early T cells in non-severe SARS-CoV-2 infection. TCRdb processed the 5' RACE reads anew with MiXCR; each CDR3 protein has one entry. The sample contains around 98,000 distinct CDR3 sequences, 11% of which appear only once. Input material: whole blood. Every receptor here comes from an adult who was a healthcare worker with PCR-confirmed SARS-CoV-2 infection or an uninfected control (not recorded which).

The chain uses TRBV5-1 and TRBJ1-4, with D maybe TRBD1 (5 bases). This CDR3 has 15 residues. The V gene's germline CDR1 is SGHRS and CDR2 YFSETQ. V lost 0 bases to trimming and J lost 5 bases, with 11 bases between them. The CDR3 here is CASSLVGTLNEKLFF. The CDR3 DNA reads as TGCGCCAGCAGCTTGGTGGGGACGTTGAATGAAAAACTGTTTTTT.

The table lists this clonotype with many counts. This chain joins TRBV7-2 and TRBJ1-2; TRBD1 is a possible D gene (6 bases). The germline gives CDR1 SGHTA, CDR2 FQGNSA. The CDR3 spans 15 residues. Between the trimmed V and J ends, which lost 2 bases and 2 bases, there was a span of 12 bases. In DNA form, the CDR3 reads TGTGCCAGCAGCTTAACGAGAGGGGGGAACTATGGCTACACCTTC. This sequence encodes CASSLTRGGNYGYTF.

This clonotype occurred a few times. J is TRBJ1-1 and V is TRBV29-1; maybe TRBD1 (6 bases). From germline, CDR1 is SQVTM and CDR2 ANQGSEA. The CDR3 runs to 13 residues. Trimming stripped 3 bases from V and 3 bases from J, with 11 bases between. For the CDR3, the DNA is TGCAGCGTTGACGCGTCAGGGGACACTGAAGCTTTCTTT. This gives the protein CSVDASGDTEAFF.

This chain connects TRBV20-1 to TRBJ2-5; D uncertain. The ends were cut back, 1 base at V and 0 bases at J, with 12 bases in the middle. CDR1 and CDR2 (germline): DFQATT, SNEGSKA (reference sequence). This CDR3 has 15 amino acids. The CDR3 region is CSARVYWADQETQYF. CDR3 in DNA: TGCAGTGCTAGAGTCTATTGGGCGGACCAAGAGACCCAGTACTTC.

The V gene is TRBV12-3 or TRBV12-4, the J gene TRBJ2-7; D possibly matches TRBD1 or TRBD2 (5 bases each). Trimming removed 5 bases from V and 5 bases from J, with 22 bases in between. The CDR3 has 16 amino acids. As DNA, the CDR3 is TGTGCCAGCAGTCTGAACGGGACCAAACTTGACGACGAGCAGTACTTC. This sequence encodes CASSLNGTKLDDEQYF.

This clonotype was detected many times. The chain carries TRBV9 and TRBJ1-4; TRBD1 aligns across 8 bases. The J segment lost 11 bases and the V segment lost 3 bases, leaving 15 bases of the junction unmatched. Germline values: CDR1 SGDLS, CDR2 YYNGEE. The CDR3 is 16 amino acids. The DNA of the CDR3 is TGTGCCAGCAGCGCCTACACCGGGACAGGCGGGGATAAACTGTTTTTT. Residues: CASSAYTGTGGDKLFF.

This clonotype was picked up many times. CDR3 protein: CASSQSPSGARAETQYF. As DNA, the CDR3 is TGTGCCAGCAGCCAATCACCTAGCGGGGCCAGAGCGGAGACCCAGTACTTC. The chain links TRBV3-1 to TRBJ2-5, with 9 bases matching TRBD2. CDR1 and CDR2 (germline): LGHDT, YNNKEL (reference sequence). With V trimmed by 2 bases and J by 5 bases, 12 bases remained unmatched. The length of the CDR3 is 17 residues.

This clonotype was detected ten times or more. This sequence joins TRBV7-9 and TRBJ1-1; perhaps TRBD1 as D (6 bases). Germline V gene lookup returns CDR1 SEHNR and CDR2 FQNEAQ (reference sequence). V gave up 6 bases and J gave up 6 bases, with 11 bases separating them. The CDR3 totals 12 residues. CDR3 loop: CASRSTGSEAFF. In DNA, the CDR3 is TGTGCCAGCAGGTCGACAGGATCTGAAGCTTTCTTT.

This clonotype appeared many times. DNA of the CDR3: TGTGCCAGCTCGGCAGGGGAGTCCTACGAGCAGTACTTC. Its translation: CASSAGESYEQYF. The chain couples TRBV6-1 to TRBJ2-7; possible D gene TRBD1, 6 bases. The V end lost 8 bases, the J end lost 1 base, and 12 bases lay between the germline ends. The CDR3 covers 13 residues. Germline CDR1 is MNHNS and CDR2 is SASEGT.